These 25 T cell receptor beta chains were sequenced from one sample in a study of hypomethylating agent response in myelodysplastic syndrome. The method was immunoSEQ multiplex PCR; TCRdb's version includes in-frame clones alone and lacks a portion of them. The repertoire includes under 4,000 clones, about four fifths of them detected once, and approximately 25% sits in the top ten. Here the sequenced sample was bone marrow, taken before or after starting hypomethylating agent treatment for myelodysplastic syndrome (not recorded which). The receptors were sampled from a human donor with myelodysplastic syndrome.

The gene calls are TRBV2 and TRBJ1-6, with a tentative D call TRBD1 (5 bases). Per germline, CDR1 SNHLY and CDR2 FYNNEI. The CDR3 totals 17 residues. V was cut by 9 bases and J by 3 bases, with 21 bases left in between. In DNA, the CDR3 is TGTGCCAGTCGGCCGGGACCTCTCCCCCTCTATAATTCACCCCTCCACTTT. It codes for CASRPGPLPLYNSPLHF.

This chain links TRBV6-4 with TRBJ2-1, with D perhaps matching TRBD1 or TRBD2 (5 bases each). The V gene lost 5 bases and the J gene lost 6 bases, with 14 bases spanning the gap. CDR1 is MRHNA, CDR2 SNTAGT, per germline. The CDR3 sequence is 14 residues long. The DNA for the CDR3 is TGTGCCAGCAGTCGTACCCGGGACGTCAATGAGCAGTTCTTC. The encoded protein is CASSRTRDVNEQFF.

This rearrangement joins TRBV23-1 to TRBJ2-1; TRBD1 is a possible D gene (6 bases). TRBV23-1 is placed among ORFs of uncertain function. The CDR3 extends over 15 amino acids. Deletions cut 3 bases from V and 4 bases from J, with 13 bases between. CDR3 nucleotides: TGCGCCAGCAGTCATTTTCCAGGGGTATACAATGAGCAGTTCTTC. It yields the protein CASSHFPGVYNEQFF.

The table lists this clone with a count of one. This sequence joins TRBV9 and TRBJ1-4; 8 nucleotides line up with TRBD1. Germline assignment: CDR1 SGDLS and CDR2 YYNGEE. The CDR3 totals 15 residues. V shed 2 bases and J 8 bases; nucleotides not matched to a gene: 8. The CDR3, as DNA: TGTGCCAGCAGCGTGAGACAGGGGCTCGGAGAAAAACTGTTTTTT. Translating it yields CASSVRQGLGEKLFF. The variable domain in full, completed from reference TRBV9 and TRBJ1-4, reads DSGVTQTPKHLITATGQRVTLRCSPRSGDLSVYWYQQSLDQGLQFLIQYYNGEERAKGNILERFSAQQFPDLHSELNLSSLELGDSALYFCASSVRQGLGEKLFFGSGTQLSVL.

This chain joins TRBV5-1 and TRBJ2-2; 7 bases match TRBD2. CDR3 length equals 15 residues. The germline V gene encodes CDR1 SGHRS and CDR2 YFSETQ. Trimming at V came to 3 bases and at J to 4 bases, leaving 6 bases not matched to a gene. CDR3 residues: CASSSTSAGTGELFF. CDR3 coding DNA: TGCGCCAGCAGCTCAACTAGCGCGGGCACCGGGGAGCTGTTTTTT.

V gene TRBV28 combines with J gene TRBJ1-2; 11 bases fit TRBD1. Germline V gene sequence: CDR1 MDHEN, CDR2 SYDVKM. CDR3 size: 15 residues. V was pared by 5 bases and J by 8 bases, with 10 bases of the junction left unmatched. The CDR3 DNA is TGTGCCAGCAGTCCCGGGGACAGGGGGTCGGGGGGCTACACCTTC. Translated, it gives CASSPGDRGSGGYTF.

The chain carries TRBV9 and TRBJ2-1; D might be TRBD2 (6 bases). Trimming took off 4 bases at V and 1 base at J, with 12 bases between the two ends. CDR3 length: 15 amino acids. CDR1 is SGDLS and CDR2 is YYNGEE in the germline V gene. This chain's CDR3 is CASSPGGRSYNEQFF. CDR3 in DNA: TGTGCCAGCAGCCCTGGGGGGAGGTCCTACAATGAGCAGTTCTTC.

The chain has TRBV18 and TRBJ1-1; D is unclear. V was shortened by 2 bases and J by 3 bases, with 10 bases between the two germline ends. Germline CDR1 and CDR2: KGHSH and LQKENI. CDR3 length: 14 residues. CDR3 coding DNA: TGTGCCAGCTCACCAAGTATGGGAGACACTGAAGCTTTCTTT. Translated, it gives CASSPSMGDTEAFF. Looking up the rest from reference TRBV18 and TRBJ1-1 gives the full variable domain: NAGVMQNPRHLVRRRGQEARLRCSPMKGHSHVYWYRQLPEEGLKFMVYLQKENIIDESGMPKERFSAEFPKEGPSILRIQQVVRGDSAAYFCASSPSMGDTEAFFGQGTRLTVV.

This clone was recorded only once. CDR3 in amino acids: CASSSGPAGETQYF. DNA for the CDR3: TGTGCCAGCAGCTCCGGGCCTGCGGGTGAGACCCAGTACTTC. The chain uses TRBV11-3 and TRBJ2-5; maybe TRBD2 (5 bases). This CDR3 has 14 residues. V lost 4 bases and J 5 bases, leaving 14 bases between the germline ends. Looked up from germline, CDR1 is SGHNT and CDR2 is YENEEA.

This clone was counted a few times. The chain is built from TRBV28 and TRBJ2-1; TRBD1 agrees at 9 bases. The germline gives CDR1 MDHEN, CDR2 SYDVKM. This CDR3 has 14 residues. V shed 5 bases and J 3 bases; nucleotides not matched to a gene: 2. CDR3 protein: CASSATGGYNEQFF. The DNA for the CDR3 is TGTGCCAGCAGTGCGACAGGGGGCTACAATGAGCAGTTCTTC.

The V gene is TRBV28, the J gene TRBJ2-3; D might be TRBD2 (6 bases). Germline V gives CDR1 MDHEN, CDR2 SYDVKM. V was trimmed by 6 bases and J by 3 bases, leaving 16 bases between them. The CDR3 length is 15 residues. The CDR3: CASSWDSLETDTQYF. CDR3 sequence (DNA): TGTGCCAGCAGCTGGGACTCCCTTGAAACAGATACGCAGTATTTT. The full variable domain, with the rest looked up from reference TRBV28 and TRBJ2-3, is DVKVTQSSRYLVKRTGEKVFLECVQDMDHENMFWYRQDPGLGLRLIYFSYDVKMKEKGDIPEGYSVSREKKERFSLILESASTNQTSMYLCASSWDSLETDTQYFGPGTRLTVL.

Notes on this clone: Other nucleotide sequences from this sample produce the same CDR3. This chain links TRBV2 with TRBJ2-7; D not resolved. In germline, CDR1 is SNHLY, CDR2 FYNNEI. CDR3 length equals 15 residues. Trimming removed 2 bases at V and 2 bases at J, with 13 bases between. The CDR3 protein is CASSENWVRTYEQYF. The CDR3 nucleotides read TGTGCCAGCAGTGAAAACTGGGTTAGAACCTACGAGCAGTACTTC.

This sequence joins TRBV29-1 and TRBJ2-1; D not certain. The V gene's germline CDR1 is SQVTM and CDR2 ANQGSEA. The V end lost 5 bases, the J end lost 7 bases, and 15 bases lay between the germline ends. This CDR3 is 13 amino acids long. Written as DNA, the CDR3 is TGCAGCGTTAATCTCCCCCCCGGGAATGAGCAGTTCTTC. It specifies CSVNLPPGNEQFF.

This clone occurred once. The chain carries TRBV18 and TRBJ1-2, with D hard to call. This CDR3 has 15 amino acids. CDR1 KGHSH and CDR2 LQKENI come from the germline V gene. Trimming removed 3 bases from V and 6 bases from J, with 17 bases in between. CDR3: CASSPLLGPGNGYTF. CDR3 in DNA: TGTGCCAGCTCACCCCTCCTGGGCCCAGGAAATGGCTACACCTTC.

V is TRBV11-3 and J is TRBJ2-5, with 7 nucleotides matching TRBD2. The V and J ends lost 3 bases and 2 bases, in that order; junction bases with no gene match: 9. This CDR3 spans 16 amino acids. Germline V gene data show CDR1 as SGHNT and CDR2 as YENEEA. The CDR3 reads CASSFRTGREQETQYF. CDR3 sequence (DNA): TGTGCCAGCAGCTTCCGGACCGGGCGGGAGCAAGAGACCCAGTACTTC.

V is TRBV7-8 and J is TRBJ1-5; D gene ambiguous. This CDR3 has 15 amino acids. In germline, CDR1 is SGHVS, CDR2 FQNEAQ. With 1 base removed from V and 2 bases from J, the gap between germline ends came to 9 bases. The CDR3 DNA reads TGTGCCAGCAGCTTAGTCTACGACGGCAATCAGCCCCAGCATTTT. As protein: CASSLVYDGNQPQHF.

The V gene is TRBV5-1, the J gene TRBJ2-7; 8 nucleotides agree with TRBD1. Per the germline V gene, CDR1 is SGHRS and CDR2 is YFSETQ. V lost 0 bases, J lost 6 bases, and 14 bases stayed unmatched. The length of the CDR3 is 17 residues. The CDR3 loop reads CASSLDSSGGWETEQYF. CDR3 sequence (DNA): TGCGCCAGCAGCTTGGATTCGTCAGGGGGCTGGGAAACCGAGCAGTACTTC. Variable domain in full (rest from reference TRBV5-1 and TRBJ2-7): KAGVTQTPRYLIKTRGQQVTLSCSPISGHRSVSWYQQTPGQGLQFLFEYFSETQRNKGNFPGRFSGRQFSNSRSEMNVSTLELGDSALYLCASSLDSSGGWETEQYFGPGTRLTVT.

The CDR3 here is CSVEQGLSTGELFF. The CDR3, as DNA: TGCAGCGTTGAACAGGGGTTAAGCACCGGGGAGCTGTTTTTT. The genes are TRBV29-1 and TRBJ2-2; D perhaps matches TRBD1 (6 bases). Trimming shortened V by 2 bases and J by 4 bases, and 11 bases separated the two germline ends. Germline V gives CDR1 SQVTM, CDR2 ANQGSEA. This CDR3 has 14 residues.

The chain employs TRBV6-1 and TRBJ1-5, with TRBD1 identical over 9 bases. The CDR3 runs 15 residues. The V gene end was trimmed by 8 bases and the J gene end by 4 bases; junction bases not matched to a gene: 9. Germline V CDR1 and CDR2: MNHNS, SASEGT. In nucleotides, the CDR3 is TGTGCCAGCTCGGGGGGACAGGGCTTAAATCAGCCCCAGCATTTT. The encoded protein is CASSGGQGLNQPQHF.

The chain combines TRBV20-1 with TRBJ2-5; no clear D. The CDR3 loop spans 11 amino acids. CDR1 DFQATT and CDR2 SNEGSKA come from the germline V gene (reference sequence). Deletions cut 5 bases from V and 2 bases from J, with 6 bases between. The DNA for the CDR3 is TGCAGTGCTCCCCCGCAAGAGACCCAGTACTTC. Amino acids: CSAPPQETQYF.

The V and J genes are TRBV2 and TRBJ2-5; D unclear. The last part of the DNA fits TRBJ2-7 better; the J call may be wrong. Germline V CDR1 and CDR2: SNHLY, FYNNEI. The CDR3 contains 15 residues. This CDR3 is CASSEGAQLSYEQYF. The CDR3 region has the DNA TGTGCCAGCAGTGAAGGGGCGCAGCTTTCCTACGAGCAGTACTTC.

J is TRBJ1-6 and V is TRBV11-2; D perhaps matches TRBD1 (5 bases). Trimming cost V 5 bases and J 10 bases, with 21 bases left between them. CDR3 length equals 16 residues. From germline, CDR1 is SGHAT and CDR2 FQNNGV. CDR3 DNA sequence: TGTGCCAGCAGCCTAGGCCGGGGGATGGTACACTCACCCCTCCACTTT. Its protein is CASSLGRGMVHSPLHF.

This chain connects TRBV10-3 to TRBJ1-2; D not resolved. The CDR3 loop spans 14 amino acids. Germline CDR1 and CDR2: ENHRY and SYGVKD. V was trimmed by 0 bases and J by 5 bases, leaving 10 bases between them. CDR3 nucleotide sequence: TGTGCCATCAGTGAGTCTCCGGCTTCTTATGGCTACACCTTC. This gives the protein CAISESPASYGYTF.

The genes are TRBV7-8 and TRBJ1-2; the D gene is possibly TRBD1 (5 bases). Trimming removed 3 bases from V and 1 base from J, with 12 bases in between. Germline V gene data show CDR1 as SGHVS and CDR2 as FQNEAQ. The CDR3 is made up of 15 amino acids. CDR3 in DNA: TGTGCCAGCAGCTTCAGACAGAACGTTAACTATGGCTACACCTTC. Its translation is CASSFRQNVNYGYTF.

The chain uses TRBV13 and TRBJ2-3; TRBD2 is a possible D gene (5 bases). In germline, CDR1 is PRHDT, CDR2 FYEKMQ (reference sequence). This CDR3 has 16 residues. V was shortened by 4 bases and J by 0 bases, with 14 bases between the two germline ends. The CDR3 DNA is TGTGCCAGCAGCTCCTTAACGGGCGGGAGCACAGATACGCAGTATTTT. Amino acid sequence: CASSSLTGGSTDTQYF.